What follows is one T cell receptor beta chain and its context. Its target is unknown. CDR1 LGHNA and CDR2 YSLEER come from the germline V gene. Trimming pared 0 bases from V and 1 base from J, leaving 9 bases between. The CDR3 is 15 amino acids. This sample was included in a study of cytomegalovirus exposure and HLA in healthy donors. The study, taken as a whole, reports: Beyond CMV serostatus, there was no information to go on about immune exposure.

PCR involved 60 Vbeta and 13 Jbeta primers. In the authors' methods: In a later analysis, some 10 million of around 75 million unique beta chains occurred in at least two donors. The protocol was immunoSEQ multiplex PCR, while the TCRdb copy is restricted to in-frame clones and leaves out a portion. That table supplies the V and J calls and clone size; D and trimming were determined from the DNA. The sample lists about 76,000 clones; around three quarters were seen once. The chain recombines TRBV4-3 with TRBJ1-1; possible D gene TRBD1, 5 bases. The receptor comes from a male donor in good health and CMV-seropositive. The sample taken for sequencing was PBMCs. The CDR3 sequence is CASSQDRARNTEAFF. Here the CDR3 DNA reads TGCGCCAGCAGCCAAGACAGGGCCAGGAACACTGAAGCTTTCTTT.